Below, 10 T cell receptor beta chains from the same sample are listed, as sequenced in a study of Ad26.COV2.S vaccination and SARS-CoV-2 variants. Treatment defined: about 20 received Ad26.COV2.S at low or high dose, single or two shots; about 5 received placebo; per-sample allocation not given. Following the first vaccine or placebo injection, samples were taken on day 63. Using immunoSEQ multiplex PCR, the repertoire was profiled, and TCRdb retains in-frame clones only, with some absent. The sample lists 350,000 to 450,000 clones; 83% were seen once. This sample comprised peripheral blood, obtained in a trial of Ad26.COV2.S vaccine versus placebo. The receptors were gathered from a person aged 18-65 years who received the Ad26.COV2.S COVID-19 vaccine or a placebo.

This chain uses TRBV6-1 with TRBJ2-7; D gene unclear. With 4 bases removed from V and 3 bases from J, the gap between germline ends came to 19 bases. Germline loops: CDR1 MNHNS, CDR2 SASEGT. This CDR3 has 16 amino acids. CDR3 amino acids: CASSGLSGASYYEQYF. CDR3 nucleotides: TGTGCCAGCAGTGGTTTGTCGGGCGCCTCATACTACGAGCAGTACTTC.

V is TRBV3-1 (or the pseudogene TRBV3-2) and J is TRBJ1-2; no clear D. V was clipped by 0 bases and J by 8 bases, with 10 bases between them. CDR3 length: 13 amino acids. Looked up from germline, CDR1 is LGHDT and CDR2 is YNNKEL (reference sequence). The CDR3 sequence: CASSQDFRQGYTF. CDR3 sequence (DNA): TGTGCCAGCAGCCAAGACTTTCGGCAGGGCTACACCTTC.

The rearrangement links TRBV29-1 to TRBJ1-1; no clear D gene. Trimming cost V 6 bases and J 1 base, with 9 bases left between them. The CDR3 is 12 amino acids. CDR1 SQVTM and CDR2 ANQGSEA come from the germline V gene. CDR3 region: CSVGRANTEAFF. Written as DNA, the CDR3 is TGCAGCGTAGGTCGGGCGAACACTGAAGCTTTCTTT.

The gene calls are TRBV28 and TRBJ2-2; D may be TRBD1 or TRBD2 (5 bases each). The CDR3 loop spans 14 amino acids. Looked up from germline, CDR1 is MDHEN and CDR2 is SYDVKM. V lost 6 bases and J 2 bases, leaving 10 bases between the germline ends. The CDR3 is CASRARGNTGELFF. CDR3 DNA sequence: TGTGCCAGCAGAGCCCGGGGCAACACCGGGGAGCTGTTTTTT.

This CDR3 is CASSSTGRLHSEQFF. The CDR3, as DNA: TGTGCCAGCAGCTCCACAGGGAGACTACATAGTGAGCAGTTCTTC. The V call is TRBV7-9, the J call TRBJ2-1; D is possibly TRBD1 (6 bases). The CDR3 is 15 residues long. Germline loops: CDR1 SEHNR, CDR2 FQNEAQ (reference sequence). V lost 4 bases and J lost 9, with 19 bases in between.

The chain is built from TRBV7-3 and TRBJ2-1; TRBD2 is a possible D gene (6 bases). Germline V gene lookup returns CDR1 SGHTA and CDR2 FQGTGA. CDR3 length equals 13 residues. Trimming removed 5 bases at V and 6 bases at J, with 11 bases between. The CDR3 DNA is TGTGCCAGCAGCGAGACTAGAGGCAATGAGCAGTTCTTC. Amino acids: CASSETRGNEQFF.

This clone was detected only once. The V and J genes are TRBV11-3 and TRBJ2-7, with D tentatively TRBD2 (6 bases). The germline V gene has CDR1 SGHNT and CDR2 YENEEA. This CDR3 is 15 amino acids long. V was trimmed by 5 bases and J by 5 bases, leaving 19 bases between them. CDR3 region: CASSPTGGDLNEQYF. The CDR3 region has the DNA TGTGCCAGCAGCCCGACCGGGGGAGATCTTAACGAGCAGTACTTC.

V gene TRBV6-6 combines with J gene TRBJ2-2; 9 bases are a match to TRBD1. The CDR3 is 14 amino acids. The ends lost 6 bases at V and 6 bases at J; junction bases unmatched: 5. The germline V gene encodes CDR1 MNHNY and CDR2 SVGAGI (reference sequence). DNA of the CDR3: TGTGCCAGCAGACAGGGGGCAAGGGCCGGGGAGCTGTTTTTT. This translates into CASRQGARAGELFF.

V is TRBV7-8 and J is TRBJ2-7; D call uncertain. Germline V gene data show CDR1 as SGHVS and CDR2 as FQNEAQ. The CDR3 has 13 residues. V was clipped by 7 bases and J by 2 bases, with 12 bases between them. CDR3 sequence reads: CASTLSIAYEQYF. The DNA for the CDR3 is TGTGCCAGCACTCTTTCCATAGCCTACGAGCAGTACTTC.

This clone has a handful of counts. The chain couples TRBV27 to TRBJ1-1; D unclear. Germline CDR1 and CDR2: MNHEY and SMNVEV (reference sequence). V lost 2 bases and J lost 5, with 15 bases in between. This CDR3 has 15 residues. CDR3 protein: CASSLRYPLGTEAFF. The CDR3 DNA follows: TGTGCCAGCAGTTTACGGTACCCCTTGGGGACTGAAGCTTTCTTT.